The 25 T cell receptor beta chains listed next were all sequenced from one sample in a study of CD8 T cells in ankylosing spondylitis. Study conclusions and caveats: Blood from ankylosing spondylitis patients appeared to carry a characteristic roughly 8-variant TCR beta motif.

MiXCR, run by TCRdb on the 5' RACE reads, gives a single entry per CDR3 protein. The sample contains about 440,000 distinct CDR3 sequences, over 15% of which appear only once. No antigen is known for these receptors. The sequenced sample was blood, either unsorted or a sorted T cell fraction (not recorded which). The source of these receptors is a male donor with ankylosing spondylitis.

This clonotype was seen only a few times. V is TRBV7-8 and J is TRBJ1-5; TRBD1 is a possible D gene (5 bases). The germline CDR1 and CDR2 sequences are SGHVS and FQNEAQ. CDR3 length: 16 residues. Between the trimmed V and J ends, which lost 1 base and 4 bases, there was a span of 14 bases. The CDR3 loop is CASSLVGGRTNQPQHF. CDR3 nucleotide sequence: TGTGCCAGCAGCTTAGTGGGGGGGAGGACAAATCAGCCCCAGCATTTT.

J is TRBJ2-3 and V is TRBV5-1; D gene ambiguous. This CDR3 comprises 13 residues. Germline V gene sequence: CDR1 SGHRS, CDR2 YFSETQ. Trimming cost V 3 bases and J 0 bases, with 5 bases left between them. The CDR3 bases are TGCGCCAGCAGCTCCCTTAGCACAGATACGCAGTATTTT. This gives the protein CASSSLSTDTQYF. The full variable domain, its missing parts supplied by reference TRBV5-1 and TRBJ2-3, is KAGVTQTPRYLIKTRGQQVTLSCSPISGHRSVSWYQQTPGQGLQFLFEYFSETQRNKGNFPGRFSGRQFSNSRSEMNVSTLELGDSALYLCASSSLSTDTQYFGPGTRLTVL.

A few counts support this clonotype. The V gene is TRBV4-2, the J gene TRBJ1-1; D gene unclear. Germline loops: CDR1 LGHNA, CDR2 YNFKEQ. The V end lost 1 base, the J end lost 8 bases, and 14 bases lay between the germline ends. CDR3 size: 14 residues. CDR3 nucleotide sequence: TGTGCCAGCAGCCAAGCCAACAGTCAAAAGGAAGCTTTCTTT. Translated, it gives CASSQANSQKEAFF.

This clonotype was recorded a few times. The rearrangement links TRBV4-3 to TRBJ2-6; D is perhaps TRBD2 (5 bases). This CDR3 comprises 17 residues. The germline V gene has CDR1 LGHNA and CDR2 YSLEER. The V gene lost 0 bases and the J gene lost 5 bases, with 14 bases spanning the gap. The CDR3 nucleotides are TGCGCCAGCAGCCAAGAATGGCAGGACTTCAGGGCCAACGTCCTGACTTTC. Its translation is CASSQEWQDFRANVLTF.

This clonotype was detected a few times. The CDR3, as DNA: TGCAGTGCTACCCCCAACAGGGGATATGGCTACACCTTC. Translating gives CSATPNRGYGYTF. The chain employs TRBV20-1 and TRBJ1-2, with 7 positions matching TRBD1. Trimming cost V 4 bases and J 5 bases; bases outside gene matches: 7. Germline V gene data show CDR1 as DFQATT and CDR2 as SNEGSKA (reference sequence). The CDR3 is 13 residues long.

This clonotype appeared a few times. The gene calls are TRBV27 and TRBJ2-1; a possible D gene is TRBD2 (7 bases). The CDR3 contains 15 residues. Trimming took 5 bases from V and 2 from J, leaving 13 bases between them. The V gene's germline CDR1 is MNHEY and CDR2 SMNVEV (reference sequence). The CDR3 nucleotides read TGTGCCAGCAGTATCGCGGGGGCCCCCTACAATGAGCAGTTCTTC. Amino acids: CASSIAGAPYNEQFF.

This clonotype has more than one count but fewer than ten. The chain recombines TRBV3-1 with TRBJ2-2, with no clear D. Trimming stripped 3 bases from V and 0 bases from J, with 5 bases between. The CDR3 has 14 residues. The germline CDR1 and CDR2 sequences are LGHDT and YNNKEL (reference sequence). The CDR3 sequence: CASSQRSNTGELFF. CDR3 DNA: TGTGCCAGCAGCCAGCGTTCGAACACCGGGGAGCTGTTTTTT.

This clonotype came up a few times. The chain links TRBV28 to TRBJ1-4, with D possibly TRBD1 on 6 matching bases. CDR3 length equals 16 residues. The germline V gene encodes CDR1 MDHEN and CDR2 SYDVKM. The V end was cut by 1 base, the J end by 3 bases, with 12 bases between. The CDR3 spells CASSLYGGPANEKLFF. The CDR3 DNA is TGTGCCAGCAGTTTATATGGGGGGCCCGCTAATGAAAAACTGTTTTTT.

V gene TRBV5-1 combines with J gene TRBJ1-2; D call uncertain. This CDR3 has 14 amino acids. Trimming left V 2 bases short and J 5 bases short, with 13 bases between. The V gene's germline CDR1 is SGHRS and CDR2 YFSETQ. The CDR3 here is CASSFSSRGYGYTF. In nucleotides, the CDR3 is TGCGCCAGCAGCTTTAGTTCCCGGGGTTATGGCTACACCTTC.

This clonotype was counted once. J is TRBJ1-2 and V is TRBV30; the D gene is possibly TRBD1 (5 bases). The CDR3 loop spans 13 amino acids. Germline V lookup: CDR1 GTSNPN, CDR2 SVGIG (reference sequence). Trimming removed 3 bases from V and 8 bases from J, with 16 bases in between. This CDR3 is CAWRTLTGGGYTF. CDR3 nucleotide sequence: TGTGCCTGGAGAACTCTCACAGGAGGCGGCTACACCTTC.

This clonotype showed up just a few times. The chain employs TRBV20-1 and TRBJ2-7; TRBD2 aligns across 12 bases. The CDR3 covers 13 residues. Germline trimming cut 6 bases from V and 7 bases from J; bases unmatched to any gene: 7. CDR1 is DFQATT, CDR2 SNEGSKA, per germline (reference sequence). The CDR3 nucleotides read TGCAGTGCGCAGACTAGCGGGAGTCATGAGCAGTACTTC. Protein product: CSAQTSGSHEQYF.

CDR3 residues: CASRLAGAPGDTQYF. For the CDR3, the DNA is TGTGCCAGCAGACTAGCGGGGGCCCCCGGAGATACGCAGTATTTT. The chain joins TRBV2 to TRBJ2-3; 11 bases are shared with TRBD2. CDR1 and CDR2 from the germline V gene are SNHLY and FYNNEI. The V gene end was trimmed by 6 bases and the J gene end by 5 bases; junction bases not matched to a gene: 7. CDR3 length equals 15 residues.

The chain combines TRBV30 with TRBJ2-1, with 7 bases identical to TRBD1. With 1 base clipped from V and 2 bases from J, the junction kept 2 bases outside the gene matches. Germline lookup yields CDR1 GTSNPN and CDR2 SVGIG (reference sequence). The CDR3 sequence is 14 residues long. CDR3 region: CAWSEGQTYNEQFF. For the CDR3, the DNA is TGTGCCTGGAGTGAGGGACAGACCTACAATGAGCAGTTCTTC. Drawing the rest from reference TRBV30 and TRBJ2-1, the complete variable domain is SQTIHQWPATLVQPVGSPLSLECTVEGTSNPNLYWYRQAAGRGLQLLFYSVGIGQISSEVPQNLSASRPQDRQFILSSKKLLLSDSGFYLCAWSEGQTYNEQFFGPGTRLTVL.

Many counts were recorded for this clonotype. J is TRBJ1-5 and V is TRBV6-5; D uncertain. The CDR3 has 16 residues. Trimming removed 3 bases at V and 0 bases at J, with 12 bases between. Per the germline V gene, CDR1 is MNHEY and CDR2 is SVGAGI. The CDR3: CASSYKTQYSNQPQHF. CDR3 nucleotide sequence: TGTGCCAGCAGTTATAAGACGCAGTATAGCAATCAGCCCCAGCATTTT.

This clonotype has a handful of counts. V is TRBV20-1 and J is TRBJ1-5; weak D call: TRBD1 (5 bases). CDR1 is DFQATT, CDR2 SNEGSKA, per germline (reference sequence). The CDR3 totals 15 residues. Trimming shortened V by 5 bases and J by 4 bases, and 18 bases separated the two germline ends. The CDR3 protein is CSAAPGGTVNQPQHF. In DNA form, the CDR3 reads TGCAGTGCTGCTCCGGGGGGGACGGTGAATCAGCCCCAGCATTTT.

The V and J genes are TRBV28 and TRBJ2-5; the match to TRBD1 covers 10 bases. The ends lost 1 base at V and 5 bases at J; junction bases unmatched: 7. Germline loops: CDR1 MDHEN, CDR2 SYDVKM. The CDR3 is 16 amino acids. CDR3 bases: TGTGCCAGCAGTTTATCCGGGACAGGGGCCCAGGAGACCCAGTACTTC. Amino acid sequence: CASSLSGTGAQETQYF.

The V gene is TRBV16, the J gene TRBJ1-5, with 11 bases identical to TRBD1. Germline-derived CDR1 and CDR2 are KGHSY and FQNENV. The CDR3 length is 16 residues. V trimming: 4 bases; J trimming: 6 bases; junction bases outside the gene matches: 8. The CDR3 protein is CASSPPDRGHGQPQHF. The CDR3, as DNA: TGTGCCAGCAGCCCCCCGGACAGGGGGCATGGTCAGCCCCAGCATTTT.

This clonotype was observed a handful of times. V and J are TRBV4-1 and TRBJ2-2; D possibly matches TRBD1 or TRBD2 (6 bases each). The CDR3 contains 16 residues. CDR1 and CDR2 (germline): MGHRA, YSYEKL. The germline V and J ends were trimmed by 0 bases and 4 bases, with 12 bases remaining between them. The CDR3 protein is CASSQEPGAFTGELFF. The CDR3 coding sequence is TGCGCCAGCAGCCAAGAACCGGGGGCGTTCACCGGGGAGCTGTTTTTT.

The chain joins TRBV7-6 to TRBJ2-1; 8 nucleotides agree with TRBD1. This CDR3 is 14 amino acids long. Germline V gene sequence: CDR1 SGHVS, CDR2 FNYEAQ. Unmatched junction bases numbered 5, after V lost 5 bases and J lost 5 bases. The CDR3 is CASSATGEDNEQFF. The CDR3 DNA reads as TGTGCCAGCAGCGCGACAGGGGAGGACAATGAGCAGTTCTTC.

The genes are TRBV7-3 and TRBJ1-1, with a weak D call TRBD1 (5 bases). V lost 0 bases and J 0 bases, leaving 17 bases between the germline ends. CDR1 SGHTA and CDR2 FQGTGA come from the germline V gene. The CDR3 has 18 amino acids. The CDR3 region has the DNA TGTGCCAGCAGCTTAACGGTTGGGGGAGGTCGGATGAACACTGAAGCTTTCTTT. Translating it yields CASSLTVGGGRMNTEAFF.

The CDR3 sequence is CSANAGQGDFYNQPQHF. CDR3 coding DNA: TGCAGTGCAAATGCGGGACAGGGTGATTTTTACAATCAGCCCCAGCATTTT. The chain uses TRBV20-1 and TRBJ1-5; 9 nucleotides match TRBD1. Looked up from germline, CDR1 is DFQATT and CDR2 is SNEGSKA (reference sequence). V trimming: 6 bases; J trimming: 3 bases; junction bases outside the gene matches: 15. The CDR3 has 17 amino acids.

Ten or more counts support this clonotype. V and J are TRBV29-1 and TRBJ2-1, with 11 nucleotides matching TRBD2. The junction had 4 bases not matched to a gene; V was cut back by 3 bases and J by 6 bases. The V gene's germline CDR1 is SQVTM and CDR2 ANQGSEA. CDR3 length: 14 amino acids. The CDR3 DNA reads TGCAGCGTTGACGGGACTAGCGGCGTCAATGAGCAGTTCTTC. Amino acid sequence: CSVDGTSGVNEQFF.

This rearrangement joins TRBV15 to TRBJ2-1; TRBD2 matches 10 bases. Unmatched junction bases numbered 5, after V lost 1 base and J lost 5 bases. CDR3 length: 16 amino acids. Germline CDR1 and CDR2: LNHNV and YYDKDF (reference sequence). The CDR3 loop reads CATSRGEAGGDNEQFF. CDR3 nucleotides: TGTGCCACCAGCAGAGGAGAAGCGGGAGGGGACAATGAGCAGTTCTTC.

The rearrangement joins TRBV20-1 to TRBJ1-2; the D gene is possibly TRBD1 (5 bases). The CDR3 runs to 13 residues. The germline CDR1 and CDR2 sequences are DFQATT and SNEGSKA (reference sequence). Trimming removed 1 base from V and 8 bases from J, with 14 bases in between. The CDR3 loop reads CSARGAGKGGYTF. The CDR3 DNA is TGCAGTGCTAGAGGGGCAGGGAAGGGGGGCTACACCTTC.

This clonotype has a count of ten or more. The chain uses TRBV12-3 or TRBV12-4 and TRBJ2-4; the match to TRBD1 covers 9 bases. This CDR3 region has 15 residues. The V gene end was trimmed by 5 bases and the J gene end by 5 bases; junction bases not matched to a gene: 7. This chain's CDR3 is CASSKGTGSQNIQYF. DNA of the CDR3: TGTGCCAGCAGTAAGGGGACAGGGTCTCAAAACATTCAGTACTTC.